The 23 T cell receptor beta chains below come from one sample, sequenced in a study of Ad26.COV2.S vaccination and SARS-CoV-2 variants. Treatment defined: some 20 received Ad26.COV2.S at low or high dose, single or two shots; a few received placebo; per-sample allocation not given. It was on day 63 after the first vaccine or placebo injection that samples were taken. The table came from immunoSEQ multiplex PCR; TCRdb's copy has only in-frame clones and leaves some out. Of over 400,000 clones detected, 92% appear once; the ten largest clones hold less than 2%. Sequenced material: peripheral blood, taken in a trial of Ad26.COV2.S vaccine versus placebo. These receptors were taken from a person between 18 and 60 years old who received the Ad26.COV2.S COVID-19 vaccine or a placebo.

V and J are TRBV28 and TRBJ2-5; D call uncertain. This CDR3 contains 12 residues. In germline, CDR1 is MDHEN, CDR2 SYDVKM. The V end lost 6 bases, the J end lost 4 bases, and 9 bases lay between the germline ends. The CDR3 DNA follows: TGTGCCAGCAGCCCCGATGGAGAGACCCAGTACTTC. Its protein is CASSPDGETQYF.

This chain links TRBV6-5 with TRBJ2-2, with TRBD1 as a possible D gene (5 bases). This CDR3 has 13 amino acids. CDR1 is MNHEY, CDR2 SVGAGI, per germline. V was shortened by 2 bases and J by 6 bases, with 7 bases between the two germline ends. CDR3 protein: CASSYQGPGELFF. As DNA, the CDR3 is TGTGCCAGCAGTTACCAGGGCCCCGGGGAGCTGTTTTTT.

This clone has only one observation. This chain joins TRBV5-4 and TRBJ2-5; 8 bases match TRBD2. Looked up from germline, CDR1 is SGHNT and CDR2 is YYREEE (reference sequence). The CDR3 consists of 17 residues. V shed 0 bases, J shed 1 base, and the junction held 8 bases outside the gene matches. CDR3 residues: CASSLAFSGAAQETQYF. For the CDR3, the DNA is TGTGCCAGCAGCTTGGCTTTTAGCGGGGCCGCCCAAGAGACCCAGTACTTC.

The rearrangement uses TRBV7-9 and TRBJ2-7, with 7 bases identical to TRBD1. CDR3 size: 15 residues. With V trimmed by 1 base and J by 5 bases, 8 bases remained unmatched. Germline assignment: CDR1 SEHNR and CDR2 FQNEAQ (reference sequence). The CDR3 region is CASSLVLQGSHEQYF. The DNA for the CDR3 is TGTGCCAGCAGCTTAGTCCTACAGGGGTCCCACGAGCAGTACTTC.

J is TRBJ2-3 and V is TRBV10-3, with TRBD1 matching over 9 bases. From germline, CDR1 is ENHRY and CDR2 SYGVKD. V was clipped by 6 bases and J by 3 bases; unmatched bases: 7. The CDR3 extends over 15 amino acids. CDR3 DNA sequence: TGTGCCATCAGCGGACAGGGGACGAGGACAGATACGCAGTATTTT. This translates into CAISGQGTRTDTQYF.

V gene TRBV6-2 or TRBV6-3 combines with J gene TRBJ2-7; TRBD1 aligns across 7 bases. This CDR3 has 14 amino acids. The J segment lost 7 bases and the V segment lost 3 bases, leaving 9 bases of the junction unmatched. CDR1 is MNHEY, CDR2 SVGEGT, per germline. As DNA, the CDR3 is TGTGCCAGCAGTTATCCTCCGGGACAGAGGGAGCAGTACTTC. This sequence encodes CASSYPPGQREQYF.

The chain is built from TRBV27 and TRBJ1-5, with D uncertain. The CDR3 runs 14 residues. Trimming removed 6 bases at V and 0 bases at J, with 9 bases between. The germline CDR1 and CDR2 sequences are MNHEY and SMNVEV (reference sequence). CDR3 sequence reads: CASRKAYSNQPQHF. The CDR3 DNA sequence: TGTGCCAGCAGGAAAGCGTATAGCAATCAGCCCCAGCATTTT.

This chain uses TRBV7-9 with TRBJ1-4; no reliable D call. From germline, CDR1 is SEHNR and CDR2 FQNEAQ (reference sequence). There are 15 residues in the CDR3. The germline V and J ends were trimmed by 1 base and 7 bases, with 13 bases remaining between them. In nucleotides, the CDR3 is TGTGCCAGCAGCTTAGAGGGAGGGCGGGGTGAAAAACTGTTTTTT. This sequence encodes CASSLEGGRGEKLFF.

The chain carries TRBV2 and TRBJ1-6; D perhaps matches TRBD1 (5 bases). V lost 7 bases and J 10 bases, leaving 20 bases between the germline ends. The CDR3 has 15 residues. Germline CDR1 is SNHLY and CDR2 is FYNNEI. CDR3 DNA sequence: TGTGCCAGCAAGTATCAGACGGCAGGGTGGTCACCCCTCCACTTT. This translates into CASKYQTAGWSPLHF.

The chain recombines TRBV6-2 or TRBV6-3 with TRBJ2-2, with TRBD2 identical over 10 bases. V lost 5 bases to trimming and J lost 3 bases; unmatched junction nucleotides: 6. Germline V gives CDR1 MNHEY, CDR2 SVGEGT. The length of the CDR3 is 16 residues. CDR3 amino acids: CASSTGTSAYTGELFF. The CDR3 DNA is TGTGCCAGCAGTACCGGGACTAGCGCTTACACCGGGGAGCTGTTTTTT.

The chain combines TRBV7-2 with TRBJ2-7; D not resolved. The CDR3 spans 15 residues. Germline CDR1 is SGHTA and CDR2 is FQGNSA. Between the trimmed V and J ends, which lost 3 bases and 3 bases, there was a span of 15 bases. This CDR3 is CASSFSAGPNYEQYF. CDR3 DNA sequence: TGTGCCAGCAGCTTCTCCGCAGGACCCAACTACGAGCAGTACTTC. Full variable domain (outside the CDR3, taken from reference TRBV7-2 and TRBJ2-7): GAGVSQSPSNKVTEKGKDVELRCDPISGHTALYWYRQSLGQGLEFLIYFQGNSAPDKSGLPSDRFSAERTGGSVSTLTIQRTQQEDSAVYLCASSFSAGPNYEQYFGPGTRLTVT.

V usage is TRBV2 and J usage is TRBJ1-6, with unresolved D. The germline gives CDR1 SNHLY, CDR2 FYNNEI. Deletions cut 7 bases from V and 7 bases from J, with 17 bases between. The CDR3 runs 15 residues. The CDR3 bases are TGTGCCAGCACCGAGAACTCCCTTAGAAATTCACCCCTCCACTTT. Its translation is CASTENSLRNSPLHF. The variable domain in full, completed from reference TRBV2 and TRBJ1-6, reads EPEVTQTPSHQVTQMGQEVILRCVPISNHLYFYWYRQILGQKVEFLVSFYNNEISEKSEIFDDQFSVERPDGSNFTLKIRSTKLEDSAMYFCASTENSLRNSPLHFGNGTRLTVT.

The table lists this clone with a few counts. This sequence joins TRBV10-1 and TRBJ1-5, with D unresolved. Germline assignment: CDR1 WNHNN and CDR2 SYGVQD (reference sequence). V lost 3 bases, J lost 0 bases, and 6 bases lay in between. The length of the CDR3 is 14 residues. CDR3 nucleotides: TGCGCCAGCAGTGACAGCTATAGCAATCAGCCCCAGCATTTT. Encoded protein: CASSDSYSNQPQHF.

The chain links TRBV11-2 to TRBJ2-7, with a possible D match to TRBD1 (6 bases). V lost 8 bases and J lost 0, with 20 bases in between. CDR3 length: 16 amino acids. The germline V gene encodes CDR1 SGHAT and CDR2 FQNNGV. In DNA, the CDR3 is TGTGCCAGCGGAGTATCGGGCAGGGGCTACTCCTACGAGCAGTACTTC. This sequence encodes CASGVSGRGYSYEQYF.

The V gene is TRBV4-3, the J gene TRBJ2-3; D is unclear. Between the trimmed V and J ends, which lost 0 bases and 6 bases, there was a span of 13 bases. CDR1 is LGHNA and CDR2 is YSLEER in the germline V gene. The CDR3 is made up of 15 amino acids. The CDR3 spells CASSQELGNPDTQYF. Here the CDR3 DNA reads TGCGCCAGCAGCCAAGAATTGGGGAACCCGGATACGCAGTATTTT.

The gene calls are TRBV27 and TRBJ2-7; tentatively, D is TRBD2 (5 bases). CDR3 length equals 15 residues. The germline CDR1 and CDR2 sequences are MNHEY and SMNVEV (reference sequence). V lost 7 bases to trimming and J lost 2 bases, with 18 bases between them. The CDR3 sequence: CASTWGVEGTYEQYF. CDR3 coding DNA: TGTGCCAGCACCTGGGGAGTTGAGGGAACCTACGAGCAGTACTTC.

The rearrangement links TRBV11-2 to TRBJ2-6; 7 bases are a match to TRBD1. Germline V gene sequence: CDR1 SGHAT, CDR2 FQNNGV. This CDR3 has 15 amino acids. Trimming removed 7 bases from V and 4 bases from J; junction bases left unmatched: 7. DNA for the CDR3: TGTGCCAGCACCCAGACAGGGTACGGGGCCAACGTCCTGACTTTC. This encodes CASTQTGYGANVLTF.

J is TRBJ2-7 and V is TRBV5-4; TRBD2 matches 12 bases. V shed 4 bases and J 2 bases; nucleotides not matched to a gene: 7. From germline, CDR1 is SGHNT and CDR2 YYREEE (reference sequence). The CDR3 covers 16 residues. Here the CDR3 reads CASSKGTSGPAYEQYF. CDR3 DNA: TGTGCCAGCAGCAAGGGGACTAGCGGGCCCGCCTACGAGCAGTACTTC.

The rearrangement links TRBV21-1 to TRBJ2-2; TRBD2 was called by the table and not checked on the DNA. TRBV21-1 represents a pseudogene. The CDR3 spans 19 residues. CDR3 sequence: CASSTLGLAGGLGTGELFF. The DNA of the CDR3 is TGTGCCAGCAGCACCCTCGGACTAGCGGGGGGGCTAGGCACCGGGGAGCTGTTTTTT.

The genes are TRBV7-2 and TRBJ1-2; D is undetermined. The germline V gene has CDR1 SGHTA and CDR2 FQGNSA. The CDR3 extends over 13 amino acids. The V end lost 4 bases, the J end lost 0 bases, and 6 bases lay between the germline ends. CDR3 coding DNA: TGTGCCAGCAGCTGGGCAGCTAACTATGGCTACACCTTC. This codes for CASSWAANYGYTF.

This clone was seen a few times. At the DNA level, this CDR3 is encoded by other sequences in the same sample as well. This chain connects TRBV6-6 to TRBJ1-1; D ambiguous. V lost 2 bases, J lost 3 bases, and 4 bases lay in between. Germline lookup yields CDR1 MNHNY and CDR2 SVGAGI (reference sequence). The CDR3 consists of 12 residues. The CDR3 bases are TGTGCCAGCAGTTACGCCGACACTGAAGCTTTCTTT. Protein product: CASSYADTEAFF.

CDR3 nucleotides: TGTGCCAGCAGTCTCGGCGGCTCTGGAAACACCATATATTTT. It encodes CASSLGGSGNTIYF. This sequence joins TRBV6-5 and TRBJ1-3, with D hard to call. Trimming cost V 5 bases and J 0 bases, with 8 bases left between them. The germline V gene has CDR1 MNHEY and CDR2 SVGAGI. This CDR3 has 14 residues.

The V and J genes are TRBV10-3 and TRBJ2-1; tentatively, D is TRBD1 or TRBD2 (5 bases each). The CDR3 length is 13 residues. Per germline, CDR1 ENHRY and CDR2 SYGVKD. The germline V and J ends were trimmed by 10 bases and 6 bases, with 16 bases remaining between them. CDR3 residues: CATGDHGANEQFF. CDR3 DNA sequence: TGTGCCACCGGGGACCACGGGGCCAATGAGCAGTTCTTC.